Listed here is a single TCR beta chain. The antigen remains unidentified. The data derive from a study of monozygotic twins with cystic fibrosis. Across the study: Libraries were built from roughly 3 micrograms of fragmented DNA using roughly 15 PCR cycles.

Clones were read by immunoSEQ multiplex PCR, and TCRdb kept only the in-frame ones, dropping some. The sample consists of 30,000 or so clones, more than 55% of them appearing once. Study conclusions and caveats: The repertoire was suggested to be naive-dominated, clonality median 0.0095. Co-twins had the most similar V usage for 13 of 16 pairs, J for 8. Monozygotic CF twin pairs shared significantly more nucleotide-identical clonotypes than unrelated CF individuals did.

The CDR3 runs 16 residues. CDR1 is SGHRS, CDR2 YFSETQ, per germline. V was clipped by 0 bases and J by 1 base, with 13 bases between them. The chain uses TRBV5-1 and TRBJ2-5; D gene ambiguous. The sequencing input was blood. This clonotype originated in a girl between 10 and 17 years old with cystic fibrosis. Written as DNA, the CDR3 is TGCGCCAGCAGCTTGGCCAGGTCTATCGGCCAAGAGACCCAGTACTTC. Protein sequence: CASSLARSIGQETQYF.